This entry describes one T cell receptor (beta chain). The study recruited people aged 18 to 89 years across 20 to 30 US areas. This sample was taken from a study of blood T cell repertoires in COVID-19. Germline loops: CDR1 SGHAT, CDR2 FQNNGV. V was clipped by 5 bases and J by 2 bases, with 14 bases between them. CDR3 length equals 15 residues. Profiling relied on immunoSEQ multiplex PCR, and the TCRdb table lists in-frame clones only, not all of them. This table has a few hundred thousand clones, 84% appearing once. The sequencing sample was made of PBMCs or T cells enriched from blood (not recorded which). The sequence came from a woman in her thirties or forties who had recovered from COVID-19. The V and J genes are TRBV11-2 and TRBJ2-3; TRBD1 might be the D (6 bases). The CDR3 DNA reads as TGTGCCAGCAGCCTTGGGGGCTGGGACACAGATACGCAGTATTTT. The encoded protein is CASSLGGWDTDTQYF.